The 30 T cell receptor beta chains in this list originate from one sample, sequenced in a study of T cell responses to AZD1222 COVID-19 vaccine. Libraries were prepared by immunoSEQ multiplex PCR; TCRdb keeps only in-frame clonotypes and omits some of them. The table includes about 130,000 clones, 89% detected once. Material: peripheral blood, obtained on day 0 of AZD1222 vaccination. The receptors shown here come from an adult in good health.

V usage is TRBV7-2 and J usage is TRBJ1-5, with D hard to call. Germline CDR1 SGHTA, CDR2 FQGNSA. The CDR3 runs to 12 residues. V was cut by 1 base and J by 15 bases, with 13 bases left in between. CDR3 nucleotide sequence: TGTGCCAGCAGCTTAGATGGCCGGGAAAGGCATTTT. This translates into CASSLDGRERHF.

This sequence joins TRBV5-6 and TRBJ2-5; weak D call: TRBD2 (5 bases). The CDR3 loop spans 14 amino acids. The germline gives CDR1 SGHDT, CDR2 YYEEEE. V dropped 4 bases and J dropped 4 bases, with 14 bases sitting between them. DNA of the CDR3: TGTGCCAGCAGCACCAACCCGGCGGGAGAGACCCAGTACTTC. Its protein is CASSTNPAGETQYF.

The V call is TRBV11-2, the J call TRBJ1-4; 9 bases map to TRBD1. The germline V gene has CDR1 SGHAT and CDR2 FQNNGV. V shed 5 bases and J 8 bases; nucleotides not matched to a gene: 9. The CDR3 is made up of 15 amino acids. CDR3 sequence (DNA): TGTGCCAGCAGCCTACCGGGACAGGGTGGCGAAAAACTGTTTTTT. Encoded protein: CASSLPGQGGEKLFF.

The gene calls are TRBV6-1 and TRBJ1-3; 8 bases agree with TRBD1. Germline CDR1 and CDR2: MNHNS and SASEGT. V was clipped by 5 bases and J by 5 bases; unmatched bases: 8. CDR3 length: 15 residues. The CDR3 protein is CASSFSTGGRNTIYF. The DNA for the CDR3 is TGTGCCAGCAGTTTTTCCACAGGGGGTAGAAACACCATATATTTT.

V and J are TRBV2 and TRBJ2-2; 7 bases line up with TRBD1. The V and J ends lost 7 bases and 4 bases, in that order; junction bases with no gene match: 6. Germline V gives CDR1 SNHLY, CDR2 FYNNEI. The CDR3 is 14 amino acids. This chain's CDR3 is CASTWTGGTGELFF. The DNA for the CDR3 is TGTGCCAGCACCTGGACAGGAGGCACCGGGGAGCTGTTTTTT.

The gene calls are TRBV6-5 and TRBJ2-7; no clear D. V shed 0 bases and J shed 2 bases, with 8 bases lying between them. Germline V lookup: CDR1 MNHEY, CDR2 SVGAGI. The CDR3 has 14 amino acids. In nucleotides, the CDR3 is TGTGCCAGCAGTTACTCGGCCGGTACCTACGAGCAGTACTTC. Protein: CASSYSAGTYEQYF.

The chain employs TRBV18 and TRBJ1-2; D is perhaps TRBD1 (5 bases). The V end lost 0 bases, the J end lost 4 bases, and 15 bases lay between the germline ends. There are 16 residues in the CDR3. Germline CDR1 is KGHSH and CDR2 is LQKENI. The CDR3 DNA follows: TGTGCCAGCTCACCACCGGAAAGGGGTGGGAGCTATGGCTACACCTTC. It codes for CASSPPERGGSYGYTF. Using reference TRBV18 and TRBJ1-2 for the parts outside the CDR3, the full variable domain is NAGVMQNPRHLVRRRGQEARLRCSPMKGHSHVYWYRQLPEEGLKFMVYLQKENIIDESGMPKERFSAEFPKEGPSILRIQQVVRGDSAAYFCASSPPERGGSYGYTFGSGTRLTVV.

This chain connects TRBV19 to TRBJ1-6, with unresolved D. Deletions cut 7 bases from V and 5 bases from J, with 6 bases between. The CDR3 is 12 amino acids. Germline CDR1 LNHDA, CDR2 SQIVND (reference sequence). CDR3 residues: CASTLNNSPLHF. The CDR3 region has the DNA TGTGCCAGTACCTTAAATAATTCACCCCTCCACTTT. Drawing the rest from reference TRBV19 and TRBJ1-6, the complete variable domain is DGGITQSPKYLFRKEGQNVTLSCEQNLNHDAMYWYRQDPGQGLRLIYYSQIVNDFQKGDIAEGYSVSREKKESFPLTVTSAQKNPTAFYLCASTLNNSPLHFGNGTRLTVT.

The J gene is TRBJ1-2, the V gene TRBV28; D remains unclear. The CDR3 contains 13 residues. The V gene's germline CDR1 is MDHEN and CDR2 SYDVKM. V shed 5 bases and J shed 4 bases, with 11 bases lying between them. In DNA form, the CDR3 reads TGTGCCAGCAGTCCCCAGGTGGCCTATGGCTACACCTTC. This gives the protein CASSPQVAYGYTF.

The chain has TRBV10-3 and TRBJ2-7; 7 bases are shared with TRBD1. V shed 3 bases and J 5 bases; nucleotides not matched to a gene: 10. CDR1 ENHRY and CDR2 SYGVKD come from the germline V gene. The CDR3 consists of 15 residues. The DNA for the CDR3 is TGTGCCATCAGTGATAGACAGGGAACAGGCGACGAGCAGTACTTC. Translation gives CAISDRQGTGDEQYF.

This clone came up a few times. One end of the junction fails to match germline, which may point to a read error. This chain links TRBV6-2 or TRBV6-3 with TRBJ2-7, with unresolved D. The CDR3 contains 12 residues. The V gene's germline CDR1 is MNHEY and CDR2 SVGEGT. The CDR3 bases are TGTGCCAGCAGTCCCCCAAACTACGGGCAGTACTTC. It translates to CASSPPNYGQYF.

The genes are TRBV4-1 and TRBJ2-5; D unclear. CDR1 MGHRA and CDR2 YSYEKL come from the germline V gene. Trimming took off 2 bases at V and 5 bases at J, with 9 bases between the two ends. The CDR3 consists of 13 residues. The CDR3 spells CASSQSRLETQYF. The CDR3 region has the DNA TGCGCCAGCAGCCAAAGTAGATTGGAGACCCAGTACTTC.

The CDR3 here is CASSTLTGRGYEQYF. The CDR3 nucleotides read TGTGCCAGTAGTACGCTGACTGGACGAGGCTACGAGCAGTACTTC. This sequence joins TRBV19 and TRBJ2-7; the D is unclear. V was pared by 4 bases and J by 3 bases, with 16 bases between. The CDR3 contains 15 residues. Germline CDR1 and CDR2: LNHDA and SQIVND (reference sequence).

CDR3 region: CASSPPGTSGGEQYF. The CDR3 DNA follows: TGTGCCAGCTCACCGCCTGGGACTAGCGGGGGCGAGCAGTACTTC. V usage is TRBV18 and J usage is TRBJ2-7; the match to TRBD2 covers 14 bases. Trimming removed 3 bases from V and 6 bases from J; junction bases left unmatched: 4. This CDR3 has 15 amino acids. Germline CDR1 is KGHSH and CDR2 is LQKENI.

CDR3 sequence: CASSQSAALTTGELFF. The CDR3 DNA reads as TGTGCCAGCAGCCAATCCGCGGCCCTTACTACCGGGGAGCTGTTTTTT. The chain recombines TRBV14 with TRBJ2-2; D is undetermined. CDR3 size: 16 residues. Germline assignment: CDR1 SGHDN and CDR2 FVKESK. The V end lost 2 bases, the J end lost 5 bases, and 15 bases lay between the germline ends.

The chain links TRBV6-5 to TRBJ1-2; D may be TRBD1 (5 bases). There are 15 residues in the CDR3. CDR1 and CDR2 from the germline V gene are MNHEY and SVGAGI. Trimming shortened V by 5 bases and J by 6 bases, and 19 bases separated the two germline ends. The CDR3 loop is CASSKKPRGEDGYTF. CDR3 nucleotides: TGTGCCAGCAGTAAAAAACCGAGGGGAGAGGATGGCTACACCTTC.

The V and J genes are TRBV3-1 (or the pseudogene TRBV3-2) and TRBJ1-1; no clear D gene. Germline V gene lookup returns CDR1 LGHDT and CDR2 YNNKEL (reference sequence). The germline V and J ends were trimmed by 4 bases and 7 bases, with 16 bases remaining between them. This CDR3 comprises 14 residues. The CDR3 region is CASSREIIRGEAFF. CDR3 bases: TGTGCCAGCAGCCGGGAGATTATACGGGGTGAAGCTTTCTTT.

The rearrangement links TRBV3-1 (or the pseudogene TRBV3-2) to TRBJ1-3, with D maybe TRBD1 (6 bases). Germline loops: CDR1 LGHDT, CDR2 YNNKEL (reference sequence). Between the trimmed V and J ends, which lost 1 base and 2 bases, there was a span of 6 bases. The CDR3 has 14 amino acids. The DNA of the CDR3 is TGTGCCAGCAGCCAAGGGACAGCTGGAAACACCATATATTTT. Translation gives CASSQGTAGNTIYF.

The chain employs TRBV6-6 and TRBJ1-1, with 8 bases matching TRBD1. The CDR3 totals 15 residues. J was trimmed by 5 bases and V by 5 bases; bases with no gene match: 10. The germline CDR1 and CDR2 sequences are MNHNY and SVGAGI (reference sequence). CDR3 DNA sequence: TGTGCCAGCAGTCCCCCAAGGACAGGGATGACTGAAGCTTTCTTT. This encodes CASSPPRTGMTEAFF.

The J gene is TRBJ1-2, the V gene TRBV7-9, with 7 bases that match TRBD1. Per germline, CDR1 SEHNR and CDR2 FQNEAQ (reference sequence). The CDR3 length is 13 residues. V trimming: 5 bases; J trimming: 3 bases; junction bases outside the gene matches: 3. CDR3 region: CASSAGQHYGYTF. The CDR3 DNA is TGTGCCAGCAGCGCGGGACAGCACTATGGCTACACCTTC.

Concerning this clone itself: The same CDR3 also results from other DNA sequences found in this sample. The chain joins TRBV18 to TRBJ1-5; weak D call: TRBD1 (5 bases). The CDR3 runs to 12 residues. The V gene lost 6 bases and the J gene lost 7 bases, with 10 bases spanning the gap. Germline V gene lookup returns CDR1 KGHSH and CDR2 LQKENI. The CDR3 protein is CASSPGGQPQHF. Written as DNA, the CDR3 is TGTGCCAGCTCTCCCGGGGGGCAGCCCCAGCATTTT.

This chain's CDR3 is CASSDRVGEQFF. The CDR3 nucleotides are TGCGCCAGCAGTGACAGGGTTGGGGAGCAGTTCTTC. J is TRBJ2-1 and V is TRBV10-1, with D perhaps matching TRBD1 (5 bases). There are 12 residues in the CDR3. Looked up from germline, CDR1 is WNHNN and CDR2 is SYGVQD (reference sequence). V lost 3 bases and J 10 bases, leaving 10 bases between the germline ends.

This rearrangement joins TRBV18 to TRBJ1-1; D is uncertain. The CDR3 totals 14 residues. CDR1 is KGHSH and CDR2 is LQKENI in the germline V gene. V was trimmed by 3 bases and J by 4 bases, leaving 12 bases between them. CDR3 nucleotide sequence: TGTGCCAGCTCACCGGTCGGGGAGGTCACTGAAGCTTTCTTT. Amino acid sequence: CASSPVGEVTEAFF. Full variable domain (missing parts from reference TRBV18 and TRBJ1-1): NAGVMQNPRHLVRRRGQEARLRCSPMKGHSHVYWYRQLPEEGLKFMVYLQKENIIDESGMPKERFSAEFPKEGPSILRIQQVVRGDSAAYFCASSPVGEVTEAFFGQGTRLTVV.

This clone was picked up one time. CDR3 bases: TGTGCCAGCAGCCCACCGGGCCTAACCTTC. Its protein is CASSPPGLTF. The V and J genes are TRBV7-2 and TRBJ1-2; D call uncertain. CDR1 SGHTA and CDR2 FQGNSA come from the germline V gene. The CDR3 length is 10 residues. Trimming took 5 bases from V and 14 from J, leaving 12 bases between them.

V gene TRBV5-1 combines with J gene TRBJ1-5; D is unresolved. Trimming left V 4 bases short and J 2 bases short, with 10 bases between. The germline CDR1 and CDR2 sequences are SGHRS and YFSETQ. The CDR3 runs 14 residues. For the CDR3, the DNA is TGCGCCAGCAGCCCGGAGGGAGGCAATCAGCCCCAGCATTTT. Translating gives CASSPEGGNQPQHF.

This chain uses TRBV5-1 with TRBJ1-1; a weak D match, TRBD1 (5 bases). CDR3 length equals 14 residues. V gave up 4 bases and J gave up 6 bases, with 16 bases separating them. CDR1 is SGHRS and CDR2 is YFSETQ in the germline V gene. As DNA, the CDR3 is TGCGCCAGCAGCGCCCCGGGACGGCCGGCTGAAGCTTTCTTT. It codes for CASSAPGRPAEAFF. Together with reference TRBV5-1 and TRBJ1-1, the CDR3 gives the full variable domain: KAGVTQTPRYLIKTRGQQVTLSCSPISGHRSVSWYQQTPGQGLQFLFEYFSETQRNKGNFPGRFSGRQFSNSRSEMNVSTLELGDSALYLCASSAPGRPAEAFFGQGTRLTVV.

The chain has TRBV9 and TRBJ1-1; the D is unclear. The CDR3 runs 15 residues. The germline gives CDR1 SGDLS, CDR2 YYNGEE. V was clipped by 5 bases and J by 4 bases, with 18 bases between them. In nucleotides, the CDR3 is TGTGCCAGCAGTGGGAGTCACAGTGAATCCACTGAAGCTTTCTTT. Residues: CASSGSHSESTEAFF. The entire variable domain, with the rest obtained from reference TRBV9 and TRBJ1-1, is as follows: DSGVTQTPKHLITATGQRVTLRCSPRSGDLSVYWYQQSLDQGLQFLIQYYNGEERAKGNILERFSAQQFPDLHSELNLSSLELGDSALYFCASSGSHSESTEAFFGQGTRLTVV.

This rearrangement joins TRBV15 to TRBJ1-1; D gene uncertain. Trimming left V 4 bases short and J 4 bases short, with 13 bases between. The CDR3 is made up of 14 amino acids. Germline lookup yields CDR1 LNHNV and CDR2 YYDKDF (reference sequence). CDR3 region: CATSTRVTGTEAFF. CDR3 in DNA: TGTGCCACCAGCACCCGGGTCACTGGCACTGAAGCTTTCTTT.

CDR3 DNA sequence: TGTGCCAGCAGCCATAGGGGGTTCAAGAACACTGAAGCTTTCTTT. Translation: CASSHRGFKNTEAFF. The V call is TRBV3-1 (or the pseudogene TRBV3-2), the J call TRBJ1-1, with a weak D call TRBD1 (6 bases). Germline-derived CDR1 and CDR2 are LGHDT and YNNKEL (reference sequence). The CDR3 extends over 15 amino acids. Between the trimmed V and J ends, which lost 3 bases and 1 base, there was a span of 12 bases.

The V call is TRBV19, the J call TRBJ1-3; TRBD1 is a possible D gene (6 bases). CDR1 is LNHDA, CDR2 SQIVND, per germline (reference sequence). V shed 4 bases and J shed 2 bases, with 6 bases lying between them. The CDR3 is made up of 13 amino acids. The CDR3 bases are TGTGCCAGTAGTACAGGGGCTGGAAACACCATATATTTT. Protein: CASSTGAGNTIYF.